This is a list of T cell receptor beta chains from one sample in a study of T-cell memory formation after mild COVID-19. TCRdb passed the 5' RACE reads through MiXCR, listing each CDR3 protein once. The sample holds about 58,000 distinct CDR3 sequences; around 30% are singletons and the top ten take roughly 44%. The sample consisted of PBMCs or a T cell subset sorted from them (not recorded which). These receptors came from a man aged 18 to 30 who had mild COVID-19 (a few samples of this study predate the infection). Cell type and time point are not known. CDR3s include the opening cysteine and the closing phenylalanine or tryptophan. D genes are given only for firm matches. Expanded clones get a size class; other rows say once, few or many, or leave the size out.

j_call v_call d_call clone_size cdr3_aa cdr3_nt
TRBJ1-2 TRBV20-1 NA NA CSARGRQDYGYTF TGCAGTGCTAGAGGCAGGCAGGACTATGGCTACACCTTC
TRBJ1-5 TRBV20-1 TRBD1 NA CSARVRGRGSNQPQHF TGCAGTGCTAGAGTCAGGGGGCGCGGCAGCAATCAGCCCCAGCATTTT
TRBJ2-3 TRBV5-1 NA few CASSEGQLSTDTQYF TGCGCCAGCAGCGAGGGACAATTAAGCACAGATACGCAGTATTTT
TRBJ2-1 TRBV7-6 TRBD2 few CASSSTSGGLNEQFF TGTGCCAGCAGCTCTACTAGCGGGGGGCTTAATGAGCAGTTCTTC
TRBJ2-2 TRBV6-1 NA many CASSQSEANTGELFF TGTGCCAGCAGCCAGTCTGAAGCGAACACCGGGGAGCTGTTTTTT
TRBJ2-3 TRBV4-2 TRBD2 few CASSQAGLVTDTQYF TGTGCCAGCAGCCAGGCGGGACTAGTCACAGATACGCAGTATTTT
TRBJ1-5 TRBV15 TRBD1 few CATSGGTGETSNQPQHF TGTGCCACCAGCGGCGGGACAGGGGAAACCAGCAATCAGCCCCAGCATTTT
TRBJ2-2 TRBV30 NA NA CAWPTDSAPPGELFF TGTGCCTGGCCGACTGACAGTGCGCCACCCGGGGAGCTGTTTTTT
TRBJ2-1 TRBV27 NA NA CASSLKGRPFF TGTGCCAGCAGTTTGAAGGGGAGGCCGTTCTTC
TRBJ2-7 TRBV3-1 NA few CASSQQGFSYEQYF TGTGCCAGCAGCCAGCAGGGGTTCTCCTACGAGCAGTACTTC
TRBJ2-5 TRBV4-1 NA few CASSQDMSGETQYF TGCGCCAGCAGCCAAGATATGTCGGGGGAGACCCAGTACTTC
TRBJ2-7 TRBV30 TRBD1 NA CAWRMRTGSSYEQYF TGTGCCTGGAGGATGAGGACAGGGAGCTCCTACGAGCAGTACTTC